This T cell receptor beta chain is from a study of CD8+ T cells in alopecia areata. Background on the study: Tofacitinib therapy took 6 to 18 months; 6 months off drug came after.

CDR1 and CDR2 from the germline V gene are MNHEY and SMNVEV (reference sequence). V dropped 2 bases and J dropped 11 bases, with 13 bases sitting between them. The CDR3 contains 13 residues. The treatment: oral pan-JAK inhibitor, 5-10 mg twice daily. The sequencing template was cDNA reverse transcribed from extracted RNA. Libraries were prepared by immunoSEQ multiplex PCR; TCRdb keeps only in-frame clonotypes and omits some of them. The sample contains 200,000 to 250,000 clones, 66% of which appear only once. Comment on this clone: Its matching antigen is unknown.

Study results and caveats: Scalp sequencing captures resident alphabeta T cells of normal skin too.

The sample consisted of CD4+ T cells sorted from blood, taken at approximately week 42, from a patient treated with tofacitinib. This clonotype was sampled from a human donor with alopecia areata. The V gene is TRBV27, the J gene TRBJ1-5; no clear D gene. This CDR3 reads CASSLEARMAQHF. CDR3 DNA sequence: TGTGCCAGCAGTTTAGAGGCGAGGATGGCCCAGCATTTT.